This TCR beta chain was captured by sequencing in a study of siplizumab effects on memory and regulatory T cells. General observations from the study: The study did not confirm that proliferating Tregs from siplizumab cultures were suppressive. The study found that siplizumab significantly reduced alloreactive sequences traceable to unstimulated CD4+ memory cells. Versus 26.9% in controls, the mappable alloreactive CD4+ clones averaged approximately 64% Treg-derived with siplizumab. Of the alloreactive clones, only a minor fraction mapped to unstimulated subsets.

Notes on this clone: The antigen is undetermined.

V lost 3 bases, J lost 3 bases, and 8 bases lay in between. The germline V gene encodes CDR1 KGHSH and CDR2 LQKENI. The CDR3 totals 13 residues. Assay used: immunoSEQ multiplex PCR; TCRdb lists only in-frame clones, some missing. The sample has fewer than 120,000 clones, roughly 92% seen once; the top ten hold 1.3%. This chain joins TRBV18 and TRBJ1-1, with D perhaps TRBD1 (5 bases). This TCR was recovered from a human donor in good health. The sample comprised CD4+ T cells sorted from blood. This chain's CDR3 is CASSPREHTEAFF. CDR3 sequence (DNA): TGTGCCAGCTCACCCAGGGAACACACTGAAGCTTTCTTT.